This record looks at one TCR beta chain sequence and its context. Its antigen is as yet unknown. CDR3 length: 14 residues. Germline V lookup: CDR1 SNHLY, CDR2 FYNNEI. Trimming removed 4 bases at V and 5 bases at J, with 12 bases between. These data originate in a study of cytomegalovirus exposure and HLA in healthy donors. Primers included in the PCR were 60 Vbeta and 13 Jbeta primers. Clones were sequenced by immunoSEQ multiplex PCR, and TCRdb holds only the in-frame ones, with some missing. The data show 99,000 or so clones, 70% to 80% seen once. General study results and limits: When a later analysis compared HLA-associated TCR beta chains with equally common others, the HLA-associated chains turned out to be more clonally expanded and to have lower generation probabilities.

This clonotype was obtained from a man in his 60s in good health and CMV-seropositive. The material sequenced was PBMCs. V is TRBV2 and J is TRBJ1-5; D possibly corresponds to TRBD1 (6 bases). The CDR3 sequence is CASSVGGLDQPQHF. The CDR3 DNA follows: TGTGCCAGCAGTGTTGGGGGCCTAGATCAGCCCCAGCATTTT.